These T cell receptor beta chains were read from a single sample in a study of T cell repertoires in cytomegalovirus infection. TCRdb processed the reads anew with MiXCR; each CDR3 protein has one entry. In the table there are a few hundred thousand distinct CDR3 sequences, roughly 25% of which are singletons. Antigens for these TCRs are unknown. Sequencing used cultured PBMCs, obtained from culture after CMV antigen stimulation. These receptors originate from a human donor in good health (CMV status not recorded). Some clones in this sample may be carry-over from other donors' samples. Both conserved end residues are part of each CDR3. D genes are given only for firm matches. The size of a clone is reported for some rows only, either as once, few or many, or as a class for expanded clones.

cdr3_nt	cdr3_aa	clone_size	d_call	v_call	j_call
TGTGCCAGCAGCCAAGCGTTAGTGCGGCAGGGATTCCCAGCTTTCTTT	CASSQALVRQGFPAFF	once	.	TRBV3-1	TRBJ1-1
TGCAGTGCTAGCCAGGGGGTCGGGAGCAATCAGCCCCAGCATTTT	CSASQGVGSNQPQHF	.	TRBD1	TRBV20-1	TRBJ1-5
TGTGCCAGCAGCCACGAACTGGCGGCAGCCTACGAGCAGTACTTC	CASSHELAAAYEQYF	few	.	TRBV4-2	TRBJ2-7
TGTGCCAGCAGTGAAGTGACTCACGACACTGAAGCTTTCTTT	CASSEVTHDTEAFF	.	.	TRBV6-1	TRBJ1-1
TGTGCCAGCAGCCAAGGAATAGGGGTGAGAGCCAAAAACATTCAGTACTTC	CASSQGIGVRAKNIQYF	few	.	TRBV4-2	TRBJ2-4
TGTGCCATCATGGGGTTCAATGAGCAGTTCTTC	CAIMGFNEQFF	few	.	TRBV10-3	TRBJ2-1
TGTGCCAGCAGTGTCGCCGAGGGGGCCAGCTATGGCTACACCTTC	CASSVAEGASYGYTF	.	TRBD1	TRBV25-1	TRBJ1-2
TGCAGCGTTGGCCGGGACAGGGGACTAGCGGAAGACACCGGGGAGCTGTTTTTT	CSVGRDRGLAEDTGELFF	few	.	TRBV29-1	TRBJ2-2
TGTGCCAGCGGACTACAATCCTCCTACAATGAGCAGTTCTTC	CASGLQSSYNEQFF	.	.	TRBV2	TRBJ2-1
TGCGCCAGCAGCCAAGACCCGGGCCGAAACACTGAAGCTTTCTTT	CASSQDPGRNTEAFF	.	.	TRBV4-3	TRBJ1-1
TGTGCCAGCAGTTCGAACGTTAACTATGGCTACACCTTC	CASSSNVNYGYTF	few	.	TRBV28	TRBJ1-2
TGCGCCAGCATGAGGGAACAGGCCCGAGGTGGGCTGTTTTTT	CASMREQARGGLFF	once	.	TRBV5-1	TRBJ2-2
TGTGCCAGCAGTTACTCACAAGGGTATCAGCCCCAGCATTTT	CASSYSQGYQPQHF	few	.	TRBV6-2/TRBV6-3	TRBJ1-5
TGTGCCGGCAGACTGGAAGAGACCCAGTACTTC	CAGRLEETQYF	.	.	TRBV6-1	TRBJ2-5
TGCAGTGCGGGGCGGGCGACAGGGAGCGGGGAGACCCAGTACTTC	CSAGRATGSGETQYF	few	.	TRBV20-1	TRBJ2-5
TGTGCCAGCAGCGGACCCCCTGGGGGCACAGATACGCAGTATTTT	CASSGPPGGTDTQYF	few	.	TRBV9	TRBJ2-3
TGCGCCAGCAGCCTCTTCGCATCGACGAACACCGGGGAGCTGTTTTTT	CASSLFASTNTGELFF	.	.	TRBV4-1	TRBJ2-2
TGTGCCATCAGTGGCCCAGTGGGAGTGGGAAAGGAGGATACGCAGTATTTT	CAISGPVGVGKEDTQYF	.	.	TRBV10-3	TRBJ2-3
TGTGCCAGCAGTCTGGGACTAGGGGGCTACGAGCAGTACTTC	CASSLGLGGYEQYF	few	TRBD2	TRBV27	TRBJ2-7
TGTGCCAGCAGCCTGAGCGGTGTTGCAGATACGCAGTATTTT	CASSLSGVADTQYF	many	.	TRBV7-9	TRBJ2-3
TGTGCCAGCAGCTTAACTTACAGCACAGATACGCAGTATTTT	CASSLTYSTDTQYF	few	.	TRBV7-3	TRBJ2-3
TGCGCCAGCGGGATTTTGGGGTCCTACGAGCAGTACTTC	CASGILGSYEQYF	few	.	TRBV5-1	TRBJ2-7